The T cell receptor (beta chain) described here comes from a study of post-analysis software for immune sequencing data. Looking at the study overall: Relapsing-remitting, secondary progressive and progressive-relapsing courses of multiple sclerosis were included. The study's findings and limits: Comparison with controls showed significantly lower normalized Chao1 diversity in multiple sclerosis patients. Patients used several TRBV segments, including TRBV5-6, TRBV5-1 and TRBV20-1, more often than controls.

Regarding this clonotype: The antigen remains unidentified.

cDNA libraries of TCR beta carried unique molecular identifiers. MiXCR, applied by TCRdb to the PCR reads, yields one record per CDR3 protein. The sample contains hundreds of thousands of distinct CDR3 sequences, around 53% of which appear only once. Germline CDR1 and CDR2: DFQATT and SNEGSKA (reference sequence). Trimming shortened V by 1 base and J by 2 bases, and 14 bases separated the two germline ends. There are 15 residues in the CDR3. This sequence joins TRBV20-1 and TRBJ1-2, with a possible D match to TRBD1 (6 bases). The sample comprised blood. The receptor was isolated from a girl under 18 with multiple sclerosis. The chain's CDR3 is CSARGWGAGNYGYTF. The CDR3 DNA reads TGCAGTGCTAGAGGGTGGGGGGCGGGCAACTATGGCTACACCTTC.